These 32 T cell receptor beta chains came from one sample sequenced in a study of T cell clones after liver transplantation. Here immunoSEQ multiplex PCR was the method, and the copy in TCRdb shows in-frame clones only, minus some. The sample consists of about 45,000 clones, roughly 84% of them appearing once. The source was CD4+ T cells from blood, collected 24 months after liver transplant. These receptors came from a human patient who received a liver transplant. Some T cells may be transferred from the graft donor.

This chain joins TRBV2 and TRBJ1-4, with D possibly being TRBD1 (5 bases). Germline V gene data show CDR1 as SNHLY and CDR2 as FYNNEI. Trimming shortened V by 4 bases and J by 6 bases, and 9 bases separated the two germline ends. CDR3 length: 13 residues. The CDR3 reads CASSVRDDEKLFF. CDR3 coding DNA: TGTGCCAGCAGTGTTCGGGACGATGAAAAACTGTTTTTT.

This clone was detected a few times. The gene calls are TRBV6-4 and TRBJ1-2, with 8 bases aligning to TRBD1. Germline trimming cut 6 bases from V and 6 bases from J; bases unmatched to any gene: 12. CDR3 length: 15 residues. Germline-derived CDR1 and CDR2 are MRHNA and SNTAGT. CDR3 amino acids: CASSISQGAFDGYTF. In DNA form, the CDR3 reads TGTGCCAGCAGCATCTCTCAGGGGGCTTTCGATGGCTACACCTTC.

This clone was recorded once. V usage is TRBV7-2 and J usage is TRBJ2-1, with D unclear. V lost 1 base and J 3 bases, leaving 13 bases between the germline ends. The length of the CDR3 is 16 residues. Germline V gene lookup returns CDR1 SGHTA and CDR2 FQGNSA. CDR3 sequence: CASSLGYRVNYNEQFF. CDR3 DNA sequence: TGTGCCAGCAGCTTAGGGTACCGAGTAAACTACAATGAGCAGTTCTTC.

The rearrangement uses TRBV11-3 and TRBJ2-2; 7 bases line up with TRBD1. V lost 4 bases and J lost 6; bases outside the gene matches: 2. The CDR3 consists of 13 residues. Germline CDR1 is SGHNT and CDR2 is YENEEA. The CDR3 spells CASSSQGAGELFF. CDR3 nucleotide sequence: TGTGCCAGCAGCTCCCAGGGGGCCGGGGAGCTGTTTTTT. The full variable domain, completed using reference TRBV11-3 and TRBJ2-2, is EAGVVQSPRYKIIEKKQPVAFWCNPISGHNTLYWYLQNLGQGPELLIRYENEEAVDDSQLPKDRFSAERLKGVDSTLKIQPAELGDSAVYLCASSSQGAGELFFGEGSRLTVL.

The chain uses TRBV12-5 and TRBJ2-1; D not certain. V was clipped by 0 bases and J by 9 bases, with 9 bases between them. Looked up from germline, CDR1 is LGHNT and CDR2 is FRNRAP. The CDR3 consists of 13 residues. CDR3 in amino acids: CASGLVSSGEQFF. DNA for the CDR3: TGTGCTAGTGGTTTGGTGAGTTCTGGTGAGCAGTTCTTC.

The rearrangement links TRBV28 to TRBJ1-5; 7 bases line up with TRBD1. Germline CDR1 and CDR2: MDHEN and SYDVKM. The length of the CDR3 is 16 residues. With 3 bases clipped from V and 4 bases from J, the junction kept 9 bases outside the gene matches. Here the CDR3 reads CASSFNRGGGNQPQHF. CDR3 coding DNA: TGTGCCAGCAGTTTCAACAGGGGAGGGGGTAATCAGCCCCAGCATTTT.

This sequence joins TRBV28 and TRBJ2-7; D gene uncertain. There are 11 residues in the CDR3. Germline V gene sequence: CDR1 MDHEN, CDR2 SYDVKM. Trimming removed 10 bases at V and 3 bases at J, with 10 bases between. DNA for the CDR3: TGTGCCACCTTAAGACTCTACGAGCAGTACTTC. Its translation is CATLRLYEQYF.

The chain combines TRBV29-1 with TRBJ1-1, with 8 bases that match TRBD1. Germline-derived CDR1 and CDR2 are SQVTM and ANQGSEA. The CDR3 covers 13 residues. After removal of 1 base from V and 6 bases from J, the junction contained 4 bases not matched to a gene. CDR3 nucleotides: TGCAGCGTTGAAGGCCAGGGGGCTTCTGAAGCTTTCTTT. Amino acids: CSVEGQGASEAFF.

This clone showed up just once. The chain combines TRBV5-5 with TRBJ2-3, with a tentative D call TRBD1 (5 bases). V was trimmed by 2 bases and J by 4 bases, leaving 17 bases between them. The CDR3 contains 16 residues. Germline-derived CDR1 and CDR2 are SGHKS and YYEKEE (reference sequence). CDR3 loop: CASSLWGPLTADTQYF. The CDR3 nucleotides are TGTGCCAGCAGCTTATGGGGCCCGCTCACGGCAGATACGCAGTATTTT.

This clone was seen only once. The gene calls are TRBV28 and TRBJ1-1; unclear D gene. The CDR3 runs to 14 residues. In germline, CDR1 is MDHEN, CDR2 SYDVKM. Between the trimmed V and J ends, which lost 3 bases and 6 bases, there was a span of 14 bases. For the CDR3, the DNA is TGTGCCAGCAGTTTCCTCGGCGGGAGGTCTGAAGCTTTCTTT. This codes for CASSFLGGRSEAFF.

V and J are TRBV13 and TRBJ2-1; TRBD1 matches 8 bases. Per germline, CDR1 PRHDT and CDR2 FYEKMQ (reference sequence). V gave up 4 bases and J gave up 2 bases; unmatched junction bases: 7. The CDR3 covers 16 residues. The CDR3 DNA is TGTGCCAGCAGCTCCAGACAGGGGTTCACCTACAATGAGCAGTTCTTC. Its protein is CASSSRQGFTYNEQFF.

The V and J genes are TRBV7-2 and TRBJ2-5; tentative D call: TRBD2 (6 bases). Trimming cost V 0 bases and J 5 bases, with 16 bases left between them. Germline V gene data show CDR1 as SGHTA and CDR2 as FQGNSA. CDR3 size: 16 residues. The CDR3 sequence: CASSLARVAEGETQYF. The CDR3 nucleotides are TGTGCCAGCAGCTTAGCGCGGGTAGCGGAGGGGGAGACCCAGTACTTC.

This clone was seen only once. The J gene is TRBJ1-5, the V gene TRBV28, with D tentatively TRBD1 (6 bases). CDR1 and CDR2 (germline): MDHEN, SYDVKM. V shed 5 bases and J shed 3 bases, with 14 bases lying between them. The CDR3 spans 15 residues. DNA for the CDR3: TGTGCCAGCAGTCCCCATCGACAGGTCAATCAGCCCCAGCATTTT. This translates into CASSPHRQVNQPQHF.

The gene calls are TRBV4-1 and TRBJ1-2; weak D call: TRBD1 (5 bases). V lost 2 bases to trimming and J lost 2 bases, with 12 bases between them. Per germline, CDR1 MGHRA and CDR2 YSYEKL. The CDR3 consists of 15 residues. The CDR3 coding sequence is TGCGCCAGCAGCCAACTCCCGGGGCTCAACTATGGCTACACCTTC. Amino acid sequence: CASSQLPGLNYGYTF.

This clone has only one observation. The chain links TRBV5-1 to TRBJ2-3; perhaps TRBD2 as D (6 bases). Trimming removed 2 bases from V and 2 bases from J, with 9 bases in between. CDR1 is SGHRS, CDR2 YFSETQ, per germline. The length of the CDR3 is 14 residues. The CDR3 DNA sequence: TGCGCCAGCAGCTTAGGGAGGCACACAGATACGCAGTATTTT. Amino acids: CASSLGRHTDTQYF.

The J gene is TRBJ2-1, the V gene TRBV2, with unresolved D. The germline V gene encodes CDR1 SNHLY and CDR2 FYNNEI. V was clipped by 5 bases and J by 3 bases, with 14 bases between them. The length of the CDR3 is 15 residues. The CDR3 sequence is CASSSIYPNYNEQFF. CDR3 bases: TGTGCCAGCAGTTCCATTTACCCGAACTACAATGAGCAGTTCTTC.

This clone was recorded once. The chain is built from TRBV6-6 and TRBJ1-1; D uncertain. From germline, CDR1 is MNHNY and CDR2 SVGAGI (reference sequence). The CDR3 sequence is 15 residues long. Trimming left V 5 bases short and J 6 bases short, with 19 bases between. The chain's CDR3 is CASSDPTRGLPEAFF. DNA for the CDR3: TGTGCCAGCAGTGATCCCACTCGCGGGCTCCCTGAAGCTTTCTTT.

This chain joins TRBV7-2 and TRBJ2-7; 7 positions match TRBD1. J lost 6 bases, V lost 0 bases, and 5 bases had no gene match. Per germline, CDR1 SGHTA and CDR2 FQGNSA. The CDR3 spans 14 residues. CDR3 sequence (DNA): TGTGCCAGCAGCTTAGCCGGGACAGCCTCCGAGCAGTACTTC. Translating it yields CASSLAGTASEQYF.

The V call is TRBV2, the J call TRBJ2-1, with 10 bases aligning to TRBD2. CDR3 length equals 13 residues. The V segment lost 7 bases and the J segment 3 bases; nucleotides outside the gene matches: 0. Germline V gene sequence: CDR1 SNHLY, CDR2 FYNNEI. In DNA, the CDR3 is TGTGCCAGCACTAGCGGGAGCTACAATGAGCAGTTCTTC. This sequence encodes CASTSGSYNEQFF.

This chain connects TRBV6-6 to TRBJ1-2, with D uncertain. The germline V and J ends were trimmed by 4 bases and 0 bases, with 9 bases remaining between them. CDR1 and CDR2 from the germline V gene are MNHNY and SVGAGI (reference sequence). The CDR3 spans 14 residues. The CDR3 spells CASSFETTNYGYTF. The CDR3 bases are TGTGCCAGCAGTTTCGAGACAACTAACTATGGCTACACCTTC.

For this clone: One end of the junction does not line up with germline, which may come from a read error. This chain connects TRBV30 to TRBJ2-1; 10 bases are shared with TRBD2. Germline loops: CDR1 GTSNPN, CDR2 SVGIG (reference sequence). The CDR3 is made up of 17 amino acids. The CDR3 nucleotides are TGTGCCTGGAGGTATAGCGGGAGGCCCAGCTCCTACAATGGGCAGTTCTTC. It codes for CAWRYSGRPSSYNGQFF.

This clone was seen just once. The chain is built from TRBV5-1 and TRBJ1-1; D is unclear. Between the trimmed V and J ends, which lost 0 bases and 2 bases, there was a span of 11 bases. The CDR3 runs 15 residues. Per the germline V gene, CDR1 is SGHRS and CDR2 is YFSETQ. The CDR3 loop reads CASSLARSTNTEAFF. The CDR3, as DNA: TGCGCCAGCAGCTTGGCGCGGAGTACAAACACTGAAGCTTTCTTT.

This clone has more than one count but fewer than ten. This sequence joins TRBV5-4 and TRBJ1-3, with TRBD1 as a possible D gene (6 bases). The CDR3 consists of 16 residues. Germline V lookup: CDR1 SGHNT, CDR2 YYREEE (reference sequence). Between the trimmed V and J ends, which lost 4 bases and 0 bases, there was a span of 14 bases. CDR3 sequence: CASSPGQWDSGNTIYF. The DNA of the CDR3 is TGTGCCAGCAGCCCCGGACAGTGGGACTCTGGAAACACCATATATTTT.

This chain joins TRBV5-1 and TRBJ1-6; 9 positions match TRBD1. Germline CDR1 SGHRS, CDR2 YFSETQ. CDR3 length: 16 residues. After removal of 0 bases from V and 5 bases from J, the junction contained 3 bases not matched to a gene. CDR3 loop: CASSLEGQGNNSPLHF. The DNA of the CDR3 is TGCGCCAGCAGCTTGGAAGGACAGGGGAATAATTCACCCCTCCACTTT.

The rearrangement links TRBV9 to TRBJ1-1; TRBD1 matches at 7 bases. Germline loops: CDR1 SGDLS, CDR2 YYNGEE. After removal of 4 bases from V and 2 bases from J, the junction contained 11 bases not matched to a gene. CDR3 length equals 16 residues. The CDR3 DNA follows: TGTGCCAGCAGCCCAAGTAGGGACAGCCTAAACACTGAAGCTTTCTTT. Translation: CASSPSRDSLNTEAFF.

This clone was counted a few times. This chain connects TRBV7-2 to TRBJ1-1; possibly TRBD1 for D (6 bases). Trimming removed 5 bases at V and 9 bases at J, with 10 bases between. Germline loops: CDR1 SGHTA, CDR2 FQGNSA. This CDR3 is built from 11 residues. CDR3 residues: CASSTGPKAFF. Written as DNA, the CDR3 is TGTGCCAGCAGCACAGGGCCTAAAGCTTTCTTT.

V and J are TRBV19 and TRBJ2-7; 9 bases agree with TRBD2. Trimming at V came to 5 bases and at J to 6 bases, leaving 11 bases not matched to a gene. The CDR3 spans 15 residues. CDR1 is LNHDA, CDR2 SQIVND, per germline (reference sequence). For the CDR3, the DNA is TGTGCCAGTAGTGGTGGCGGGAGGGTAAGAAGCGAGCAGTACTTC. Its translation: CASSGGGRVRSEQYF.

CDR3 in DNA: TGTGCCAGCAGTTGGACTGGCGACAGTAGGAACTATGGCTACACCTTC. Its protein product is CASSWTGDSRNYGYTF. V is TRBV28 and J is TRBJ1-2; TRBD1 might be the D (5 bases). V lost 4 bases, J lost 2 bases, and 17 bases lay in between. The CDR3 is made up of 16 amino acids. CDR1 MDHEN and CDR2 SYDVKM come from the germline V gene.

The chain has TRBV5-1 and TRBJ2-1; TRBD2 might be the D (6 bases). CDR1 and CDR2 (germline): SGHRS, YFSETQ. CDR3 length equals 13 residues. Trimming took 0 bases from V and 10 from J, leaving 11 bases between them. As DNA, the CDR3 is TGCGCCAGCAGCTTGGTTGGGGGGTTGGAGCAGTTCTTC. Protein: CASSLVGGLEQFF.

This clone was observed a single time. V and J are TRBV7-8 and TRBJ2-3; the D gene could be TRBD1 or TRBD2 (6 bases each). The ends were cut back, 1 base at V and 6 bases at J, with 14 bases in the middle. The CDR3 runs 15 residues. From germline, CDR1 is SGHVS and CDR2 FQNEAQ. The CDR3 is CASSLGLRRGDTQYF. The CDR3 DNA follows: TGTGCCAGCAGCTTAGGATTGCGGAGGGGGGATACGCAGTATTTT.

The gene calls are TRBV20-1 and TRBJ2-3; no firm D call. The CDR3 sequence is 11 residues long. Germline V gives CDR1 DFQATT, CDR2 SNEGSKA (reference sequence). Between the trimmed V and J ends, which lost 7 bases and 0 bases, there was a span of 5 bases. The CDR3 reads CSGLSTDTQYF. DNA of the CDR3: TGCAGTGGACTTAGCACAGATACGCAGTATTTT.

The gene calls are TRBV28 and TRBJ2-4; D gene unclear. CDR3 length equals 15 residues. The V end was cut by 6 bases, the J end by 0 bases, with 12 bases between. Germline-derived CDR1 and CDR2 are MDHEN and SYDVKM. The CDR3 sequence is CASSPRLLAKNIQYF. In nucleotides, the CDR3 is TGTGCCAGCAGCCCTAGACTTTTAGCCAAAAACATTCAGTACTTC.